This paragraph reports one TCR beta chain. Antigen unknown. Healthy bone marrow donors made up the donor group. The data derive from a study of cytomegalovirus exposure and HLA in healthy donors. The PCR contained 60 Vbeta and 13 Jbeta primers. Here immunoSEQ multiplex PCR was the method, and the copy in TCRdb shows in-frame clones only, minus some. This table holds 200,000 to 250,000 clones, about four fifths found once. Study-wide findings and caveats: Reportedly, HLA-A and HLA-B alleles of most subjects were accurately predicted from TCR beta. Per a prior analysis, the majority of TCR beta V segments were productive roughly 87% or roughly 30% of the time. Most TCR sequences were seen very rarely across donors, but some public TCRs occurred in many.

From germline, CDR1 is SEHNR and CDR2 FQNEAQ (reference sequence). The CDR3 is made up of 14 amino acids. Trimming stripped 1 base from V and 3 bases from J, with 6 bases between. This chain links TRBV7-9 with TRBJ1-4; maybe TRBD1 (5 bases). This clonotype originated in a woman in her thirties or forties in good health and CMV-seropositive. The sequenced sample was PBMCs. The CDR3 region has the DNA TGTGCCAGCAGCTTAGAGACAGCTAATGAAAAACTGTTTTTT. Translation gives CASSLETANEKLFF.